The clone carrying this TCR beta chain came up many times. The antigen is unknown. Profiling relied on immunoSEQ multiplex PCR, and the TCRdb table lists in-frame clones only, not all of them. Of 250,000 to 350,000 clones listed, roughly four fifths are singletons. The data derive from a study of cytotoxic CD8 clonotypes in ibrutinib-treated CLL. About the research overall: Researchers reported about a dozen relapsed/refractory and roughly 14 treatment-naive patients, 17 to 18 of them IGHV unmutated. Per sample, productive templates averaged 255,043 and productive rearrangements averaged 94,082. Study conclusions and caveats: Baseline clonality, higher than in age-matched healthy donors, tracked circulating CD8+ T-cell counts.

The source of approximately 2 micrograms of genomic DNA for TCR beta libraries was cryopreserved PBMCs. The germline V and J ends were trimmed by 5 bases and 5 bases, with 10 bases remaining between them. CDR1 and CDR2 from the germline V gene are LNHDA and SQIVND (reference sequence). The CDR3 sequence is 12 residues long. The gene calls are TRBV19 and TRBJ2-7; D perhaps matches TRBD2 (6 bases). Sequences were derived from PBMCs, sampled at disease progression, from a patient treated with ibrutinib. The source of this sequence is a human donor with chronic lymphocytic leukemia. CDR3 sequence: CASSLPGDEQYF. Written as DNA, the CDR3 is TGTGCCAGTAGTCTCCCGGGGGACGAGCAGTACTTC. The full variable domain, completed using reference TRBV19 and TRBJ2-7, is DGGITQSPKYLFRKEGQNVTLSCEQNLNHDAMYWYRQDPGQGLRLIYYSQIVNDFQKGDIAEGYSVSREKKESFPLTVTSAQKNPTAFYLCASSLPGDEQYFGPGTRLTVT.